Listed below are T cell receptor beta chains from one sample, sequenced in a study of graft-versus-host responses after intestinal transplantation. Generated by immunoSEQ multiplex PCR, the TCRdb table keeps only in-frame clones and is missing some. The sample has some 31,000 clones; about 92% are singletons. The sequenced sample was PBMCs, obtained 66 days after intestinal transplant. The receptors were gathered from a human patient who received an intestinal transplant, so some T cells may come from the graft donor. Each CDR3 is given without its conserved first and last residue. A clone size is listed for some rows: how often the clone was seen (once, few, many), or a class if it is expanded.

abundance: NA
j_gene: TRBJ1-1
v_gene: TRBV27
CDR3aa: ASSLTAGVGAF

abundance: NA
j_gene: TRBJ2-7
v_gene: TRBV7-9
CDR3aa: ASRPGQGYEQY

abundance: few
j_gene: TRBJ2-3
v_gene: TRBV6-4
CDR3aa: ASSQDGSTDTQY

abundance: NA
j_gene: TRBJ1-2
v_gene: TRBV4-1
CDR3aa: ASSRAGGYYT

abundance: once
j_gene: TRBJ2-7
v_gene: TRBV15
CDR3aa: ATSQRGAYYEQY

abundance: NA
j_gene: TRBJ1-2
v_gene: TRBV6-6
CDR3aa: ASSLSVVTGYT

abundance: NA
j_gene: TRBJ2-7
v_gene: TRBV7-9
CDR3aa: ASSPSRTAQIYEQY

abundance: NA
j_gene: TRBJ1-2
v_gene: TRBV6-1
CDR3aa: ASSEVAGANYGYT

abundance: NA
j_gene: TRBJ1-3
v_gene: TRBV28
CDR3aa: ATQFGWGRDTIY

abundance: NA
j_gene: TRBJ2-1
v_gene: TRBV4-1
CDR3aa: ASSQDGASGDWVFEGNEQF

abundance: NA
j_gene: TRBJ2-7
v_gene: TRBV4-1
CDR3aa: ASSQEATYEQY

abundance: NA
j_gene: TRBJ2-1
v_gene: TRBV6-5
CDR3aa: ASSSDGEQF

abundance: NA
j_gene: TRBJ2-7
v_gene: TRBV27
CDR3aa: ASSLGSAYEQY

abundance: NA
j_gene: TRBJ2-7
v_gene: TRBV27
CDR3aa: ASSGTAYEQY

abundance: NA
j_gene: TRBJ1-5
v_gene: TRBV11-3
CDR3aa: ASSLVSRLDDSNQPQH

abundance: NA
j_gene: TRBJ1-1
v_gene: TRBV19
CDR3aa: ASSLRQGFNTEAF

abundance: few
j_gene: TRBJ1-4
v_gene: TRBV19
CDR3aa: ASRDRPNEKLF

abundance: NA
j_gene: TRBJ2-1
v_gene: TRBV9
CDR3aa: ASSVAGVNEQF

abundance: NA
j_gene: TRBJ1-4
v_gene: TRBV28
CDR3aa: ATIEERRATNEKLF

abundance: few
j_gene: TRBJ2-1
v_gene: TRBV5-4
CDR3aa: ASSFGLNEQF

abundance: NA
j_gene: NA
v_gene: TRBV7-8
CDR3aa: ASSFGPSSNEQY

abundance: NA
j_gene: TRBJ2-7
v_gene: TRBV4-1
CDR3aa: ASSQNLAGGDPFYYEQY